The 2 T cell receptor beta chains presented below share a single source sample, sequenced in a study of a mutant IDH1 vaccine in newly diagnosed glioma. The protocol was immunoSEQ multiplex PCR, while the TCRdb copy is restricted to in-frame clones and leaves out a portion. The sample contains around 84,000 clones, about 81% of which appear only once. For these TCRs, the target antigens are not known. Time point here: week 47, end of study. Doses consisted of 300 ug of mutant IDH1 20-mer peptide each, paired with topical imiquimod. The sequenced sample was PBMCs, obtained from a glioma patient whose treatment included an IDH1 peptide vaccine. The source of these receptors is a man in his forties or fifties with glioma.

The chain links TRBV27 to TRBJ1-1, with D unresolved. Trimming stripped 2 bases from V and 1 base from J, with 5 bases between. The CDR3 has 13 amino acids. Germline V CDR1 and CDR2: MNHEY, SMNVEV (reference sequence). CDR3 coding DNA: TGTGCCAGCAGTTTAATCAGGAACACTGAAGCTTTCTTT. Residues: CASSLIRNTEAFF.

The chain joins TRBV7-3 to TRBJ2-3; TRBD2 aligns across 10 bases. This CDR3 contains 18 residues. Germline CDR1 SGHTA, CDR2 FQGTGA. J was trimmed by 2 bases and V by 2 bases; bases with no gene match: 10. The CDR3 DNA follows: TGTGCCAGCAGCTTATATGGGGCTAGCGGGAGTAACACAGATACGCAGTATTTT. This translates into CASSLYGASGSNTDTQYF.